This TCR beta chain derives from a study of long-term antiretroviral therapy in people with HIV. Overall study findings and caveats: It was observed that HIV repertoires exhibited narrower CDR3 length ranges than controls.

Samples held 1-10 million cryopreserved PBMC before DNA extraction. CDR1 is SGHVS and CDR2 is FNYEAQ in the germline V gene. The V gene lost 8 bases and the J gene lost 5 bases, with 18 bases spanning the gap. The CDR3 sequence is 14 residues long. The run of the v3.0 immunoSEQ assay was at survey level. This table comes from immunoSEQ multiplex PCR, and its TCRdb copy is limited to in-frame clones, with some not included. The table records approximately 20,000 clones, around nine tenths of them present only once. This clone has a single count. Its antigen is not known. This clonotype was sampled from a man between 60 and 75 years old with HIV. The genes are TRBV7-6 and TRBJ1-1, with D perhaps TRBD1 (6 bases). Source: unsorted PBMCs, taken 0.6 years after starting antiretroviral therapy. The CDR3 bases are TGTGCCAGCTCCCTTGGGGGGCGAGGGACTGAAGCTTTCTTT. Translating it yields CASSLGGRGTEAFF.